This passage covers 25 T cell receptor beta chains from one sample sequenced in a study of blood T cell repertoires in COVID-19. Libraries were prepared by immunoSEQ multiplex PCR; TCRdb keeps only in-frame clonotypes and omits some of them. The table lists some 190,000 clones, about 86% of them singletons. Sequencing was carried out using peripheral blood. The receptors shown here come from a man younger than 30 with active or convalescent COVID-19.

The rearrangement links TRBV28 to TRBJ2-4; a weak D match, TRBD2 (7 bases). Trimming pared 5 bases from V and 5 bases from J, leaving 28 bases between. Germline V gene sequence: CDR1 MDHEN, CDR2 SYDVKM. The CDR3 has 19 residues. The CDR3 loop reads CASSLTWGGQGKDQNIQYF. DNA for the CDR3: TGTGCCAGCAGTCTCACCTGGGGGGGGCAGGGAAAGGACCAAAACATTCAGTACTTC. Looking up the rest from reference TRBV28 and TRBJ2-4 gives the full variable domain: DVKVTQSSRYLVKRTGEKVFLECVQDMDHENMFWYRQDPGLGLRLIYFSYDVKMKEKGDIPEGYSVSREKKERFSLILESASTNQTSMYLCASSLTWGGQGKDQNIQYFGAGTRLSVL.

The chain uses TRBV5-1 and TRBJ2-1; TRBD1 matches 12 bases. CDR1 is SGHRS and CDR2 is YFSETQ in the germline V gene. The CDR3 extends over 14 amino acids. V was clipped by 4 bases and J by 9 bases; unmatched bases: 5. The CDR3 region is CASSPGTGGLEQFF. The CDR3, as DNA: TGCGCCAGCAGCCCAGGGACAGGGGGCCTTGAGCAGTTCTTC.

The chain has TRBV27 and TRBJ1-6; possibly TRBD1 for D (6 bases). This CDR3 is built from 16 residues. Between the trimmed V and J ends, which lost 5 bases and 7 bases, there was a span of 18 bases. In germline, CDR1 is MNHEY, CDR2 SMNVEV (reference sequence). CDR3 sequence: CASSPNSQGPNSPLHF. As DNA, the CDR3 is TGTGCCAGCAGTCCCAATTCACAGGGTCCAAATTCACCCCTCCACTTT.

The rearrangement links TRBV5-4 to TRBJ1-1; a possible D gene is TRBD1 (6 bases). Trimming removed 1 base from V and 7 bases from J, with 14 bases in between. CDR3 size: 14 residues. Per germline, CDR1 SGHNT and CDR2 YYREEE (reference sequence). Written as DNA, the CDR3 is TGTGCCAGCAGCTTGCCCGGGACAACAAATGAAGCTTTCTTT. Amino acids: CASSLPGTTNEAFF.

CDR3 residues: CASSLPGGGTQYF. For the CDR3, the DNA is TGTGCCAGCAGTTTACCCGGGGGAGGAACGCAGTATTTT. This rearrangement joins TRBV28 to TRBJ2-3, with TRBD2 as a possible D gene (6 bases). V shed 2 bases and J shed 9 bases, with 12 bases lying between them. The CDR3 contains 13 residues. CDR1 MDHEN and CDR2 SYDVKM come from the germline V gene.

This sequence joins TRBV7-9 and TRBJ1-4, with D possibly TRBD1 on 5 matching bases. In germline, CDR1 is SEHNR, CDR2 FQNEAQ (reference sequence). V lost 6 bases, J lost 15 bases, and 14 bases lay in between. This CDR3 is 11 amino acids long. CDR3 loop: CASSPGLLLFF. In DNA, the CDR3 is TGTGCCAGCAGTCCGGGACTGCTTTTGTTTTTT.

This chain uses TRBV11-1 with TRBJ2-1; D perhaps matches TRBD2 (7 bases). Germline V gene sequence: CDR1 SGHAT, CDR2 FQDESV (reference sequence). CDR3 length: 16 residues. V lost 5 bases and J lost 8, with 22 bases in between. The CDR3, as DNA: TGTGCCAGCAGCGGGGGCCAGTTTCGCGGGAGTGATGAGCAGTTCTTC. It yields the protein CASSGGQFRGSDEQFF.

CDR3 loop: CASSVPGTSGIEQYF. Here the CDR3 DNA reads TGTGCCAGCAGCGTCCCCGGGACTAGCGGGATTGAGCAGTACTTC. The chain couples TRBV11-2 to TRBJ2-7, with 13 bases that match TRBD2. In germline, CDR1 is SGHAT, CDR2 FQNNGV. The V and J ends lost 5 bases and 7 bases, in that order; junction bases with no gene match: 8. This CDR3 region has 15 residues.

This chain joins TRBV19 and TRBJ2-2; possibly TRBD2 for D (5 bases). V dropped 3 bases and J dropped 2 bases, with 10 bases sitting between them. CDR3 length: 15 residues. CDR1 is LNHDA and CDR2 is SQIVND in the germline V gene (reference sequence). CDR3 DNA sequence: TGTGCCAGTAGTATGGCGGGCAGCAACACCGGGGAGCTGTTTTTT. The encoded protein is CASSMAGSNTGELFF.

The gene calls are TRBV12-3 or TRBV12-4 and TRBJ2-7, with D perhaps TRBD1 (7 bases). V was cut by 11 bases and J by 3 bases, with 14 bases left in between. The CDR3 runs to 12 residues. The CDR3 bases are TGTGCCGGAGGGACAGCTCTCTACGAGCAGTACTTC. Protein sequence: CAGGTALYEQYF.

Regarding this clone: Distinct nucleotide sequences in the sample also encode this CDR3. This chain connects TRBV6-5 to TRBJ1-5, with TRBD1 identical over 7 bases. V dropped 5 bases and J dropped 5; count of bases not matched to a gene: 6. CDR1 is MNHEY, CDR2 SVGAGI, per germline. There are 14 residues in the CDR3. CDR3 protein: CASSRQGGDQPQHF. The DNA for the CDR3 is TGTGCCAGCAGTAGACAGGGCGGCGATCAGCCCCAGCATTTT.

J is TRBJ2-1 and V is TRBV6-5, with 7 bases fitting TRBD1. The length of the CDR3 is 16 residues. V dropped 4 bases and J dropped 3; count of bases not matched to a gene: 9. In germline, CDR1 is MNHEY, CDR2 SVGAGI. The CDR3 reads CASSSSTTGRYNEQFF. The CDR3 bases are TGTGCCAGCAGTTCCTCAACGACAGGGCGCTACAATGAGCAGTTCTTC.

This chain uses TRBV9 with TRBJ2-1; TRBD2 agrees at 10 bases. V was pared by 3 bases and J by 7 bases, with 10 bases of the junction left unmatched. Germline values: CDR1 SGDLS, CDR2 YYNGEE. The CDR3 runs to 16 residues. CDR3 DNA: TGTGCCAGCAGCGGGGGACTAGCGACCCCTCTTAATGAGCAGTTCTTC. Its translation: CASSGGLATPLNEQFF.

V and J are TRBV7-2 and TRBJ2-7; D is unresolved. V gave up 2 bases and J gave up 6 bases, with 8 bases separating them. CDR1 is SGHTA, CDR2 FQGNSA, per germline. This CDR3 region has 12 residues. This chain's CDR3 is CASSLRLREQYF. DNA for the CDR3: TGTGCCAGCAGCTTAAGATTGCGCGAGCAGTACTTC.

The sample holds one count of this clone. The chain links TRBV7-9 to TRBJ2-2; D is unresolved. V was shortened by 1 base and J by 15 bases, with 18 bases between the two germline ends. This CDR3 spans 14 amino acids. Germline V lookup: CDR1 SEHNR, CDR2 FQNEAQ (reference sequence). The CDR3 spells CASSLDFSTSGLFF. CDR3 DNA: TGTGCCAGCAGCTTAGATTTCTCGACTTCTGGGTTGTTTTTT.

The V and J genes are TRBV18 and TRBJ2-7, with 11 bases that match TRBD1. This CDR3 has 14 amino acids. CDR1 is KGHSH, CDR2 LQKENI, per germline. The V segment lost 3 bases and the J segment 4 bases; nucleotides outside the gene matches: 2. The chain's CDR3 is CASSPGQGDYEQYF. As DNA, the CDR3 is TGTGCCAGCTCACCGGGACAGGGGGATTACGAGCAGTACTTC.

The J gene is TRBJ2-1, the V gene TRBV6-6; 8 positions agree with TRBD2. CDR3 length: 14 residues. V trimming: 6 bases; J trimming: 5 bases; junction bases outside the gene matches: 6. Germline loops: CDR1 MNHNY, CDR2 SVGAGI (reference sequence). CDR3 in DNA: TGTGCCAGCAGCCCACTAGCGGAACACAATGAGCAGTTCTTC. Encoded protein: CASSPLAEHNEQFF.

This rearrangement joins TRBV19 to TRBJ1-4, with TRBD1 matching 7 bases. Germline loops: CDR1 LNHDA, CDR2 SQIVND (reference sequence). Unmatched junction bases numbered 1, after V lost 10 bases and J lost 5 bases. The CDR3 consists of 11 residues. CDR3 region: CATTGNEKLFF. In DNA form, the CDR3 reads TGTGCCACGACAGGGAATGAAAAACTGTTTTTT.

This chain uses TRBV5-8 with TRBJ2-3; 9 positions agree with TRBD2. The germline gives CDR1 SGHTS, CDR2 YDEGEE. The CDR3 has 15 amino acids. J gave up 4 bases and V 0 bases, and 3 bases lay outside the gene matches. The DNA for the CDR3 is TGTGCCAGCAGCTTGGAGGGCGGGAGGGCAGATACGCAGTATTTT. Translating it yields CASSLEGGRADTQYF.

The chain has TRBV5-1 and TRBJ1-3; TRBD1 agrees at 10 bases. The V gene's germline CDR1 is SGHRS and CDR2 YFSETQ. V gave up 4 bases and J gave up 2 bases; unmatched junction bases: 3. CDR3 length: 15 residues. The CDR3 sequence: CASSGGTGAGNTIYF. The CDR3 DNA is TGCGCCAGCAGCGGAGGGACAGGGGCTGGAAACACCATATATTTT.

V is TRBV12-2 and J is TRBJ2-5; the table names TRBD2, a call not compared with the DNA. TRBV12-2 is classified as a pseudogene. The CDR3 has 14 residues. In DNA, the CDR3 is TGTGCAAGTCGCAGCCGGCCCACACGCGGGACCCAGTACTTC. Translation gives CASRSRPTRGTQYF.

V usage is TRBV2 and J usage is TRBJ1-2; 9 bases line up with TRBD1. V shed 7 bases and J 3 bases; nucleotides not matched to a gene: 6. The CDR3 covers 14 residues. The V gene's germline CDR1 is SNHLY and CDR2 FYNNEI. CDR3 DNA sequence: TGTGCCAGCATAAGCTACAGGGGGCACTATGGCTACACCTTC. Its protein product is CASISYRGHYGYTF.

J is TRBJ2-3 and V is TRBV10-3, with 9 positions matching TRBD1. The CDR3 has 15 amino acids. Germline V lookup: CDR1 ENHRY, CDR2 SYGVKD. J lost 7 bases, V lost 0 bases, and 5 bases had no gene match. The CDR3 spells CAISESADRGHTQYF. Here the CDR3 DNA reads TGTGCCATCAGTGAGTCGGCGGACAGGGGACATACGCAGTATTTT.

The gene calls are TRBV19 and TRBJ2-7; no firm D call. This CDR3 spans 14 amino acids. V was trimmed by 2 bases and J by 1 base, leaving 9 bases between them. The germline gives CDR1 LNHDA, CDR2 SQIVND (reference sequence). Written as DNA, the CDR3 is TGTGCCAGTAGTATATCCCGACTGTCCTACGAGCAGTACTTC. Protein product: CASSISRLSYEQYF.

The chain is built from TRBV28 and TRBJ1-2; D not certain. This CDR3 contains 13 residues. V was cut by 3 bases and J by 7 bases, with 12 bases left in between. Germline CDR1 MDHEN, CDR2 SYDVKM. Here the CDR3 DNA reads TGTGCCAGCAGTTTTGGGTGGCGGTTTGGCTACACCTTC. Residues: CASSFGWRFGYTF.